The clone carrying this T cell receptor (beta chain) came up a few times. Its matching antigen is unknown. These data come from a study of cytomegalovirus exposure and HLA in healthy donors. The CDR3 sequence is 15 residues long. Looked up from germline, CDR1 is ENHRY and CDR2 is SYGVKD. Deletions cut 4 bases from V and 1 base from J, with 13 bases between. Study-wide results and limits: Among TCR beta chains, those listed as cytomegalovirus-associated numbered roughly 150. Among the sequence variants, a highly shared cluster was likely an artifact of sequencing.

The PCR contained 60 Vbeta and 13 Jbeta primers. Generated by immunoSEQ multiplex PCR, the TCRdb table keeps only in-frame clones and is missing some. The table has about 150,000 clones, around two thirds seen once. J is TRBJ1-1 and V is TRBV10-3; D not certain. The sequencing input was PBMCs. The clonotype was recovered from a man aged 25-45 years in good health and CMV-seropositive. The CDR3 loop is CAISVDGVRNTEAFF. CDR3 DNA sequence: TGTGCCATCAGTGTAGACGGAGTGCGGAACACTGAAGCTTTCTTT.